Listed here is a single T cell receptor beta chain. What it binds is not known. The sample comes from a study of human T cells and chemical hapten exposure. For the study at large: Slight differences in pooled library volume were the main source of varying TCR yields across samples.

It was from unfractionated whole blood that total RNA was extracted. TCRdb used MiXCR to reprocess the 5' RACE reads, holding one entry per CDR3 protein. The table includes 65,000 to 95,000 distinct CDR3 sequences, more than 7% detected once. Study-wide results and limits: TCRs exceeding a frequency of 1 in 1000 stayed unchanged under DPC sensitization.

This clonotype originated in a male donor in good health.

The CDR3 spells CSVTSTGSGNTIYF. DNA of the CDR3: TGCAGCGTCACCTCAACAGGCTCTGGAAACACCATATATTTT. This chain joins TRBV29-1 and TRBJ1-3; D possibly corresponds to TRBD1 (5 bases). The CDR3 is made up of 14 amino acids. V was clipped by 6 bases and J by 0 bases, with 12 bases between them. The germline V gene encodes CDR1 SQVTM and CDR2 ANQGSEA.